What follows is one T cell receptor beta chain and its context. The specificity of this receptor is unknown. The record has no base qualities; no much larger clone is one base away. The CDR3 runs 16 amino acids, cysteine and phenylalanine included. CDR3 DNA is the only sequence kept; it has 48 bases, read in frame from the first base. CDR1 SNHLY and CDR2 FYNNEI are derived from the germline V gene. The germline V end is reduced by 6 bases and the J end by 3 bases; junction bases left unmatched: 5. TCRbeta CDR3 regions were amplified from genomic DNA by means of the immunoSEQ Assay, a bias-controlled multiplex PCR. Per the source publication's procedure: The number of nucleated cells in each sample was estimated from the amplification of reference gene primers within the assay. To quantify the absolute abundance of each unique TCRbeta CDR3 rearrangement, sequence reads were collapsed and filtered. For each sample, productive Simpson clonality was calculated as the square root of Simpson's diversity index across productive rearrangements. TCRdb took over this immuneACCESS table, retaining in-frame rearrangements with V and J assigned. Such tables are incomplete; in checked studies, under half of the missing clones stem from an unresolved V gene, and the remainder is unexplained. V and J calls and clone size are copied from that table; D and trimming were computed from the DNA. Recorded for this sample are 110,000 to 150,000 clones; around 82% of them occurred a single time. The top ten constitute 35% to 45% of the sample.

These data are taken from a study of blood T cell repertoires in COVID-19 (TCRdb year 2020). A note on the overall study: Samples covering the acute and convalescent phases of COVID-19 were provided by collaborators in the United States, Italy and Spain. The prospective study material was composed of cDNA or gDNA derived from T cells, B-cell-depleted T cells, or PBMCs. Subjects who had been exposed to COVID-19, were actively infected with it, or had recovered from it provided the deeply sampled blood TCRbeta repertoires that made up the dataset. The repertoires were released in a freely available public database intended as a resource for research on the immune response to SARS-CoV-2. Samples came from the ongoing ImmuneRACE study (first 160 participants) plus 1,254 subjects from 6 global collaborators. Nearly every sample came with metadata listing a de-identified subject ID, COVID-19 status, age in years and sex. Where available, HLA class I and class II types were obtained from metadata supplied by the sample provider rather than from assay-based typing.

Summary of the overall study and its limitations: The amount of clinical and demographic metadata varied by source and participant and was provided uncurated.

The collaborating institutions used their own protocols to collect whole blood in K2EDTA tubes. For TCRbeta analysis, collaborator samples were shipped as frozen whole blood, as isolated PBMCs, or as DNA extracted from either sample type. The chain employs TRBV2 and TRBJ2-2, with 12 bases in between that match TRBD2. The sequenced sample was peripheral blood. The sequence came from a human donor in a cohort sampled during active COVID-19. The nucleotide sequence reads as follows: TGTGCCAGCAGGGGGGGGACTAGCGGGTACACCGGGGAGCTGTTTTTT. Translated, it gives CASRGGTSGYTGELFF.